A single sample gave rise to the 2 T cell receptor beta chains below, sequenced in a study of Ad26.COV2.S vaccination and SARS-CoV-2 variants. Measured with immunoSEQ multiplex PCR; TCRdb has only the in-frame clones, and not every one. The repertoire holds around 94,000 clones, with less than 85% as singletons. Specimen: peripheral blood, collected after recovery from COVID-19. All receptors derive from a human donor who had recovered from COVID-19.

This sequence joins TRBV9 and TRBJ2-2; no reliable D call. This CDR3 has 15 amino acids. Germline lookup yields CDR1 SGDLS and CDR2 YYNGEE. The ends were cut back, 0 bases at V and 0 bases at J, with 6 bases in the middle. CDR3 loop: CASSVAATNTGELFF. The CDR3, as DNA: TGTGCCAGCAGCGTAGCAGCTACGAACACCGGGGAGCTGTTTTTT.

The chain uses TRBV5-1 and TRBJ1-1; D not resolved. With 0 bases removed from V and 0 bases from J, the gap between germline ends came to 6 bases. The germline V gene encodes CDR1 SGHRS and CDR2 YFSETQ. This CDR3 is 14 amino acids long. In nucleotides, the CDR3 is TGCGCCAGCAGCTTGGCCTGGTTGAACACTGAAGCTTTCTTT. Translating gives CASSLAWLNTEAFF.